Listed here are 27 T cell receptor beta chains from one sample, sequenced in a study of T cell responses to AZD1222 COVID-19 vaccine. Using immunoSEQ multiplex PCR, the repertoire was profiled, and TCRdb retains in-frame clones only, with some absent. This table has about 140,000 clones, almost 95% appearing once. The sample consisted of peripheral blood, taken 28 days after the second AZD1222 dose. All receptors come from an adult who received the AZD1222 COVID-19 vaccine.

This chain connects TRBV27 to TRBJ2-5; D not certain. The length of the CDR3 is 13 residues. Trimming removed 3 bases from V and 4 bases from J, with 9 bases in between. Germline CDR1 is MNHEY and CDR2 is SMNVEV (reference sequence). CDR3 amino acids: CASSFMGLETQYF. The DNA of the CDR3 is TGTGCCAGCAGTTTCATGGGGTTAGAGACCCAGTACTTC.

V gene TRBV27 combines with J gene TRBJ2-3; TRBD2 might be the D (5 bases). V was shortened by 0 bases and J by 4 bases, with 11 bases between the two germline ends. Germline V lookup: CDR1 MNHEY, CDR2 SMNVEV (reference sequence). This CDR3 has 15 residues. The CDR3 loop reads CASSLSISEADTQYF. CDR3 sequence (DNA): TGTGCCAGCAGTTTATCCATTTCGGAGGCAGATACGCAGTATTTT.

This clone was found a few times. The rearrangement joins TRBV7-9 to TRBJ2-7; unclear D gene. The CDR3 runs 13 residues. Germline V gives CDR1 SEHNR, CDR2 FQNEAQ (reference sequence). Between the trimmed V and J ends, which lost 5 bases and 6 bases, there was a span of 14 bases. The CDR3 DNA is TGTGCCAGCAGCCGCCGGGTCTCGGCCGAGCAGTACTTC. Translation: CASSRRVSAEQYF.

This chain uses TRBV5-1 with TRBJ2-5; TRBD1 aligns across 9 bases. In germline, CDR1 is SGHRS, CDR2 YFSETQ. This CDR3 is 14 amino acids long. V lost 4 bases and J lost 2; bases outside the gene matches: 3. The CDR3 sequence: CASSKGTGQETQYF. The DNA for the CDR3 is TGCGCCAGCAGCAAAGGGACAGGGCAAGAGACCCAGTACTTC.

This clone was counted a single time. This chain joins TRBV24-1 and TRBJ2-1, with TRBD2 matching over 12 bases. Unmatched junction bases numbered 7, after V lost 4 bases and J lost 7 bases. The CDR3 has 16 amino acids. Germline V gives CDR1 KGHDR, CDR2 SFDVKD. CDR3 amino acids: CATSDSRLAGVNEQFF. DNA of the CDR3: TGTGCCACCAGTGACTCACGACTAGCGGGAGTGAATGAGCAGTTCTTC.

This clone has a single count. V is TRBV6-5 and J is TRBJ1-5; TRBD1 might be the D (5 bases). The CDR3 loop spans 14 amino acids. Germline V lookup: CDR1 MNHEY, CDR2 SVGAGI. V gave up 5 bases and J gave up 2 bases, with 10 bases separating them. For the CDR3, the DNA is TGTGCCAGCAGTCTACAGGCCGGCAATCAGCCCCAGCATTTT. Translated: CASSLQAGNQPQHF.

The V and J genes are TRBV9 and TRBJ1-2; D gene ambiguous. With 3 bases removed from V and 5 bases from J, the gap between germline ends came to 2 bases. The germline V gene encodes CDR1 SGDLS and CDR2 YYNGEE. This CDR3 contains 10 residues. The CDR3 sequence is CASSGYGYTF. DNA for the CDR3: TGTGCCAGCAGCGGATATGGCTACACCTTC. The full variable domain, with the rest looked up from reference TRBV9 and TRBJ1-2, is DSGVTQTPKHLITATGQRVTLRCSPRSGDLSVYWYQQSLDQGLQFLIQYYNGEERAKGNILERFSAQQFPDLHSELNLSSLELGDSALYFCASSGYGYTFGSGTRLTVV.

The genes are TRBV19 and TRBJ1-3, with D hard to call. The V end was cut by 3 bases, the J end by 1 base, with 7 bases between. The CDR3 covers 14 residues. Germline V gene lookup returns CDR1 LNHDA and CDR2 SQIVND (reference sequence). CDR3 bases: TGTGCCAGTAGTATCCTAGCATCTGGAAACACCATATATTTT. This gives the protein CASSILASGNTIYF.

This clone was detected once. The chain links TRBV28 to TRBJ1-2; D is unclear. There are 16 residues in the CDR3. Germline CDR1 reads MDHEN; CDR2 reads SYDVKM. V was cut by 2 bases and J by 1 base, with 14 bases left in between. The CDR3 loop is CASSLPYSYNNYGYTF. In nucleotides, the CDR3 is TGTGCCAGCAGTTTACCCTACAGTTATAATAACTATGGCTACACCTTC.

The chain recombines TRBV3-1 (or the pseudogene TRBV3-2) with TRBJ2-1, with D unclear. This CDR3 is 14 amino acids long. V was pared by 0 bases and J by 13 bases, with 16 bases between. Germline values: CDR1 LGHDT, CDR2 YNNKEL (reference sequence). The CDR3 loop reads CASSQDATASPQFF. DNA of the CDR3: TGTGCCAGCAGCCAAGACGCTACGGCATCCCCCCAGTTCTTC.

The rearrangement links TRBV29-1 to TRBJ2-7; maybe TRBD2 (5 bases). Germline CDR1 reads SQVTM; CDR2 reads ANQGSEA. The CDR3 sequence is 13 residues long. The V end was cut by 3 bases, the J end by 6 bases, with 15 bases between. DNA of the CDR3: TGCAGCGTTGATACCGGGTCCCGGGGCGAGCAGTACTTC. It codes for CSVDTGSRGEQYF.

CDR3 nucleotide sequence: TGTGCCATCAGTGCCGGGACAGGGGGCAACAATGAGCAGTTCTTC. This codes for CAISAGTGGNNEQFF. This chain joins TRBV10-3 and TRBJ2-1, with TRBD1 matching over 12 bases. Losses at the gene ends were 4 bases for V and 5 bases for J; bases not matched to a gene: 3. Germline V gives CDR1 ENHRY, CDR2 SYGVKD. The CDR3 totals 15 residues.

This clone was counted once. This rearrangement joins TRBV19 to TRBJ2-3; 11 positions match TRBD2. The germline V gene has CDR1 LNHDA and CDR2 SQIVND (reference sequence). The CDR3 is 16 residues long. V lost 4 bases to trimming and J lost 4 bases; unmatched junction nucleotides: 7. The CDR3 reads CASSSSSGRPPDTQYF. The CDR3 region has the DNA TGTGCCAGTAGTAGTTCTAGCGGGAGGCCCCCAGATACGCAGTATTTT.

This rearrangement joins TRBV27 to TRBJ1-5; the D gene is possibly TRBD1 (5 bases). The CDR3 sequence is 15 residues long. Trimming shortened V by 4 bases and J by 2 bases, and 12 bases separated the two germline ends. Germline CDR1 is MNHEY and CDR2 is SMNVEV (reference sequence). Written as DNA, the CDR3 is TGTGCCAGCAGTTCGGGGCTGTTCGGCAATCAGCCCCAGCATTTT. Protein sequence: CASSSGLFGNQPQHF.

CDR3 bases: TGTGCCAGCAGCGCAGGGACTAGCTACAATGAGCAGTTCTTC. This encodes CASSAGTSYNEQFF. The V and J genes are TRBV9 and TRBJ2-1; TRBD2 agrees at 8 bases. Trimming removed 3 bases from V and 3 bases from J; junction bases left unmatched: 2. The CDR3 runs 14 residues. CDR1 is SGDLS, CDR2 YYNGEE, per germline.

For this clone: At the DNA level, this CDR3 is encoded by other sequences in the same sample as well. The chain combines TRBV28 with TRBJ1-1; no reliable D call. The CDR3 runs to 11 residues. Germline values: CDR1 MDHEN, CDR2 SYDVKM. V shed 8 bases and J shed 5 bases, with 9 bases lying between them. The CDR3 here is CASRGGTEAFF. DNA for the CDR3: TGTGCCAGCCGAGGAGGGACTGAAGCTTTCTTT.

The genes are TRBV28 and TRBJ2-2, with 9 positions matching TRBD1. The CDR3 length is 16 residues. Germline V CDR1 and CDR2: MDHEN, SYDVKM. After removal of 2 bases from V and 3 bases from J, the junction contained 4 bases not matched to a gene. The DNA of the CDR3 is TGTGCCAGCAGTTTAACAGGGGGCAAGCACACCGGGGAGCTGTTTTTT. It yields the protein CASSLTGGKHTGELFF.

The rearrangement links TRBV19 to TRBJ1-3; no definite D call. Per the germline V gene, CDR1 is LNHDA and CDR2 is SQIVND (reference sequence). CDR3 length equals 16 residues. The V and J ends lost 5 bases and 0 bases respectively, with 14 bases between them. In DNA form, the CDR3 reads TGTGCCAGTAGTCCTAAATCCCGGAGCTCTGGAAACACCATATATTTT. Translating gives CASSPKSRSSGNTIYF.

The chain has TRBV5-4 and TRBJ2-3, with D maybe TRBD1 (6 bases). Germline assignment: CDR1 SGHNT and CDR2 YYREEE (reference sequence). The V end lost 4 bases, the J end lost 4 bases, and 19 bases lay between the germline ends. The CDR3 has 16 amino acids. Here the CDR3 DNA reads TGTGCCAGCAGCCCGACAGGTTGGCCCACGGCAGATACGCAGTATTTT. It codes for CASSPTGWPTADTQYF.

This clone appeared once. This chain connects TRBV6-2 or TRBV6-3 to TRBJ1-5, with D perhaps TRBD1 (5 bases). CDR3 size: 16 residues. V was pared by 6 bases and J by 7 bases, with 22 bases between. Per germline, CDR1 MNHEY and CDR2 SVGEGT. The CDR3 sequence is CASSRGTSTIHQPQHF. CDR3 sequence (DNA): TGTGCCAGCAGCCGCGGGACTTCCACTATCCACCAGCCCCAGCATTTT.

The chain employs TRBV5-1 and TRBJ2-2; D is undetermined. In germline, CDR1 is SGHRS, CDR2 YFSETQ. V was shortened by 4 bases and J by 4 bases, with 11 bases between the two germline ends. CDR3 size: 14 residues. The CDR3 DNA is TGCGCCAGCAGCATCGACATGACCACCGGGGAGCTGTTTTTT. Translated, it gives CASSIDMTTGELFF.

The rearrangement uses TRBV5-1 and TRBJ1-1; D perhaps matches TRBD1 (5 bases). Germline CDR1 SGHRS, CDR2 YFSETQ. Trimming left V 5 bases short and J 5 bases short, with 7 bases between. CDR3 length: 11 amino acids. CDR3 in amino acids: CASRSGTEAFF. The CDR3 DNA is TGCGCCAGCAGGTCAGGGACTGAAGCTTTCTTT.

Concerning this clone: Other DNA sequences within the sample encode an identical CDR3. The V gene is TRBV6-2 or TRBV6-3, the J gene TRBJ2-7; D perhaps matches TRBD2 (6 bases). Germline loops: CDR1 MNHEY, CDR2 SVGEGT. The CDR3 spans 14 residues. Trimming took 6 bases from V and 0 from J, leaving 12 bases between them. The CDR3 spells CASSEGLSSYEQYF. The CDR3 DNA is TGTGCCAGCAGCGAGGGACTCAGCTCCTACGAGCAGTACTTC.

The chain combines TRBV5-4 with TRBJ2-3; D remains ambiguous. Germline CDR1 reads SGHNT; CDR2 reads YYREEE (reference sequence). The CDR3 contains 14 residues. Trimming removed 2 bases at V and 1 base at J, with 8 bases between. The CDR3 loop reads CASSLPSGTDTQYF. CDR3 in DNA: TGTGCCAGCAGCTTACCGAGCGGCACAGATACGCAGTATTTT.

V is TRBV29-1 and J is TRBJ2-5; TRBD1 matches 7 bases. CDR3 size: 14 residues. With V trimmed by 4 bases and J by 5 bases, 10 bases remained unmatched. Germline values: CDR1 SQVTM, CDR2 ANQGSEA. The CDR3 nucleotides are TGCAGCGTTGCGACGGCAGGGGGTATGGAGACCCAGTACTTC. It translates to CSVATAGGMETQYF.

The CDR3 DNA follows: TGTGCCAGCAGCCCAAGGAGACAGCTATCTGAATGGGCTTTCTTT. Translation gives CASSPRRQLSEWAFF. The chain recombines TRBV7-2 with TRBJ1-1, with D tentatively TRBD1 (5 bases). CDR1 SGHTA and CDR2 FQGNSA come from the germline V gene. The V and J ends lost 5 bases and 11 bases respectively, with 24 bases between them. This CDR3 contains 15 residues.

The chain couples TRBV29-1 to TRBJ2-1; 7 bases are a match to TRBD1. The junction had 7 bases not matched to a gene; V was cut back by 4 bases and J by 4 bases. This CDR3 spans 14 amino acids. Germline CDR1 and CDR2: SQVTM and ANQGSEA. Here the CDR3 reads CSVARTGVYNEQFF. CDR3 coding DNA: TGCAGCGTTGCAAGAACAGGGGTATACAATGAGCAGTTCTTC.